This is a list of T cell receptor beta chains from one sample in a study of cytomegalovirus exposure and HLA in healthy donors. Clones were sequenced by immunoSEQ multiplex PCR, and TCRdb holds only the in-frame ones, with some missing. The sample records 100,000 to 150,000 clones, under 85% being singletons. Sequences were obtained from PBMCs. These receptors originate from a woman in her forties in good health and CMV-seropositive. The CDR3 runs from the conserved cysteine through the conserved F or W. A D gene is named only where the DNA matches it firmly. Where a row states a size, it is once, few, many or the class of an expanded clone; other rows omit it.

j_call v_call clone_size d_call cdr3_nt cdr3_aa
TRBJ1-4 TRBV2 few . TGTGCCAGCAGTCTACAAAGAGCGAATGAAAAACTGTTTTTT CASSLQRANEKLFF
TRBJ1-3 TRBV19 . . TGTGCCAGTAGTATGTCCAGGACAGGAAACACCATATATTTT CASSMSRTGNTIYF
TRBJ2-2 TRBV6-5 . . TGTGCCAGCAGTTTGGGGACAACCGGGGAGCTGTTTTTT CASSLGTTGELFF
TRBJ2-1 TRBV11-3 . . TGTGCCAGCAGCTTTCAAGACGGGGAGCAGTTCTTC CASSFQDGEQFF
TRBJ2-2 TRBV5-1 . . TGCGCCAGCAGCTTGATGACAGGTGGCTCGAACACCGGGGAGCTGTTTTTT CASSLMTGGSNTGELFF
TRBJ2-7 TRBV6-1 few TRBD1 TGTGCCAGCAGTGAAGCGCTTCTAGGGACAGGGAGCTCCTACGAGCAGTACTTC CASSEALLGTGSSYEQYF
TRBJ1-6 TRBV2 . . TGTGCCAGCAGTCCCCACGGTACACCCCTCCACTTT CASSPHGTPLHF
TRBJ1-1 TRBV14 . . TGTGCCAGCAGCCAACAGATGAACACTGAAGCTTTCTTT CASSQQMNTEAFF
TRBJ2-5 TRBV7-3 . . TGTGCCAGCAGCCCCCAGGCCAGGCGAGGGGAGACCCAGTACTTC CASSPQARRGETQYF
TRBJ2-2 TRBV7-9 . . TGTGCCAGCAGCTCCCAGGCGGGTAGTAGCACCGGGGAGCTGTTTTTT CASSSQAGSSTGELFF
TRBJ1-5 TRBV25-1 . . TGTGCCAGCAGTGATCCAGGCCCTAATCAGCCCCAGCATTTT CASSDPGPNQPQHF
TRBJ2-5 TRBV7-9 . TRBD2 TGTGCCAGCAGCTTATTTTCCCTAGCGGAGGAGACCCAGTACTTC CASSLFSLAEETQYF
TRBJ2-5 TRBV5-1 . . TGCGCCAGCAGCTTAGGGGGAGGGCCGCGACAAGAGACCCAGTACTTC CASSLGGGPRQETQYF
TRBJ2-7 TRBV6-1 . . TGTGCCAGCAGAGATAGCGGCCTCTACGAGCAGTACTTC CASRDSGLYEQYF
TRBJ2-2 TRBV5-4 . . TGTGCCAGCAGTCAAAAAAAACAGAACACCGGGGAGCTGTTTTTT CASSQKKQNTGELFF
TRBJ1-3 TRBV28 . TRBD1 TGTGCCAGTAAAGGGACAGGGCGGAGTGGAAACACCATATATTTT CASKGTGRSGNTIYF
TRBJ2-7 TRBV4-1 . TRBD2 TGCGCCAGCAGCCAAGATCTAGCGGGAGAACAGATTTCCTACGAGCAGTACTTC CASSQDLAGEQISYEQYF
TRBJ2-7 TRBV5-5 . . TGTGCCAGCAGCTTGGCAGGAACAGGAATCCACGAGCAGTACTTC CASSLAGTGIHEQYF
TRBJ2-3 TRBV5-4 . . TGTGCCAGCAGCGGGGCCGATACGCAGTATTTT CASSGADTQYF
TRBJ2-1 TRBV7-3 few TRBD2 TGTGCCAGCAGCCCGGGACTAGCCCCAAATGAGCAGTTCTTC CASSPGLAPNEQFF
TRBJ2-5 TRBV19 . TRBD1 TGTGCCAGTAGGAAACAGGGGAAAGAGACCCAGTACTTC CASRKQGKETQYF
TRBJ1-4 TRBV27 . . TGTGCCAGCAAACAGGCATACTATAATGAAAAACTGTTTTTT CASKQAYYNEKLFF
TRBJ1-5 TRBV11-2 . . TGTGCCAGCAGCTTAGCTGGGAGATATAGCAATCAGCCCCAGCATTTT CASSLAGRYSNQPQHF
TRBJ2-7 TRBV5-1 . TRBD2 TGCGCCAGCAGCTTGGAGGGAGCGGGAGTTCTCGGCGAGCAGTACTTC CASSLEGAGVLGEQYF
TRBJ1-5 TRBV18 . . TGTGCCAGCTCATCGACAGGCAATAGCAATCAGCCCCAGCATTTT CASSSTGNSNQPQHF
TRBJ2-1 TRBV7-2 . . TGTGCCAGCAGCTTCTATGGTGGTGAGCAGTTCTTC CASSFYGGEQFF
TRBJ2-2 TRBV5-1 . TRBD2 TGCGCCAGCAGCCCTTTAGCGGGAGGCCCCGGGGAGCTGTTTTTT CASSPLAGGPGELFF
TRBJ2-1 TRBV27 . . TGTGCCAGCAGTTCCCAAACCCCAGGGGGACTCGTGTACAATGAGCAGTTCTTC CASSSQTPGGLVYNEQFF
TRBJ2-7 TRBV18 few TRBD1 TGTGCCAGCTCACCACAAATGGACAGGGGGGGCGAGCAGTACTTC CASSPQMDRGGEQYF
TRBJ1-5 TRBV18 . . TGTGCCAGCTCACGGGACCGGGAGTTCCAGCCCCAGCATTTT CASSRDREFQPQHF
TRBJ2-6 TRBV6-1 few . TGTGCCAGCAGTGTGACAGACTCTGGGGCCAACGTCCTGACTTTC CASSVTDSGANVLTF
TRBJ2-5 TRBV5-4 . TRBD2 TGTGCCAGCAGAAAGGGTGGGCTAGCGGGAGTAGAGACCCAGTACTTC CASRKGGLAGVETQYF
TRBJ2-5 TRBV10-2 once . TGCGCCAGCAGTAGCAGCCGGGGGACCCAGTACTTC CASSSSRGTQYF
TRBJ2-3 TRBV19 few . TGTGCCAGTAGTATGGGGGCCCGCACAGATACGCAGTATTTT CASSMGARTDTQYF
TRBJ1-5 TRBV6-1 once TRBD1 TGTGCCAGCAGTGATTGGATAGGACAGGGCGGGCAGCCCCAGCATTTT CASSDWIGQGGQPQHF
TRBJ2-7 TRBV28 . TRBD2 TGTGCCAGCAGTTGGGGGGGTATCTACGAGCAGTACTTC CASSWGGIYEQYF
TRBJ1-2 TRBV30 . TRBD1 TGTGCCTGGAGCCCCGGGACAGGGGTCAACTATGGCTACACCTTC CAWSPGTGVNYGYTF
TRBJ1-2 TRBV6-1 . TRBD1 TGTGCCATCAGTGACCTTAGGACAGGCGGCTACACCTTC CAISDLRTGGYTF
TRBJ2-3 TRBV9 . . TGTGCCAGCAGCGAGGGGGGGCGAAGGGATACGCAGTATTTT CASSEGGRRDTQYF
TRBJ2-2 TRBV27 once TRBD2 TGTGCCAGCAAGGGCAGCGGGAGGGTAAACACCGGGGAGCTGTTTTTT CASKGSGRVNTGELFF
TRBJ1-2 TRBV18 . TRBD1 TGTGCCAGCTCAGCTCTAACCGGACAGGGGGGCGGCTACACCTTC CASSALTGQGGGYTF
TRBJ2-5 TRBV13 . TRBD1 TGTGCCAGCAGCTGGGGACAGGGGAAAGAGACCCAGTACTTC CASSWGQGKETQYF
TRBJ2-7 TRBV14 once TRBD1 TGTGCCAGCAAGATAGACTCTACAGGGGTCGAGGAGTACTTC CASKIDSTGVEEYF
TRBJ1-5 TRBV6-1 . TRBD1 TGTGCCACCAACAGGGGCGCTCAGCCCCAGCATTTT CATNRGAQPQHF
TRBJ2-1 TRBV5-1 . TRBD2 TGCGCCAGCAGCTTCGGGCTAGCGGAAGAGAATGAGCAGTTCTTC CASSFGLAEENEQFF
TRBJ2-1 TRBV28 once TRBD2 TGTGCCAGCAGTACGGGACTAGCGGTAAATGAGCAGTTCTTC CASSTGLAVNEQFF
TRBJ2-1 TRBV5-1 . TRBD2 TGCGCCAGCAGCGATAGCGGGACACCCTACAATGAGCAGTTCTTC CASSDSGTPYNEQFF
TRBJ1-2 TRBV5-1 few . TGCGCCAGCAGCTTGGAGCCGATTCGGGGAAACTATGGCTACACCTTC CASSLEPIRGNYGYTF